Below are 18 T cell receptor beta chains sequenced from a single sample in a study of control samples from healthy donors and cancer patients. Sequenced by immunoSEQ multiplex PCR; TCRdb stores in-frame clones only, minus some. This table has about 110,000 clones, 83% appearing once. Sequenced: blood. These receptors were collected from a woman aged 45-65 years in good health.

The rearrangement joins TRBV10-1 to TRBJ1-5; 7 nucleotides match TRBD1. With V trimmed by 2 bases and J by 8 bases, 9 bases remained unmatched. CDR3 length: 15 residues. Germline V lookup: CDR1 WNHNN, CDR2 SYGVQD (reference sequence). The CDR3 DNA follows: TGCGCCAGCAGTGAGCCCGACAGGGCGAGGGAGCCCCAGCATTTT. Residues: CASSEPDRAREPQHF.

The chain is built from TRBV7-2 and TRBJ1-2; perhaps TRBD1 as D (5 bases). Germline V gives CDR1 SGHTA, CDR2 FQGNSA. The CDR3 is 15 residues long. Trimming pared 0 bases from V and 1 base from J, leaving 9 bases between. The CDR3 DNA reads TGTGCCAGCAGCTTAGCCAGGGTTGTTAACTATGGCTACACCTTC. It is translated as CASSLARVVNYGYTF.

The V call is TRBV2, the J call TRBJ1-2; no clear D. Trimming removed 3 bases from V and 0 bases from J, with 5 bases in between. CDR1 SNHLY and CDR2 FYNNEI come from the germline V gene. The CDR3 sequence is 13 residues long. CDR3 residues: CASSESANYGYTF. The CDR3, as DNA: TGTGCCAGCAGTGAGTCAGCTAACTATGGCTACACCTTC.

The rearrangement links TRBV7-9 to TRBJ1-1; no definite D call. This CDR3 has 14 residues. The germline V gene encodes CDR1 SEHNR and CDR2 FQNEAQ (reference sequence). The V end lost 1 base, the J end lost 11 bases, and 17 bases lay between the germline ends. The CDR3, as DNA: TGTGCCAGCAGCTTAGGGCCCGGGAGGGTGGATGCTTTCTTT. Translated, it gives CASSLGPGRVDAFF.

V and J are TRBV7-3 and TRBJ2-5; 11 bases agree with TRBD1. The germline V gene has CDR1 SGHTA and CDR2 FQGTGA. The CDR3 spans 16 residues. Trimming at V came to 5 bases and at J to 6 bases, leaving 11 bases not matched to a gene. This chain's CDR3 is CASSPSPDRGQKTQYF. The CDR3 region has the DNA TGTGCCAGCAGCCCCTCCCCGGACAGGGGGCAAAAGACCCAGTACTTC. Looking up the rest from reference TRBV7-3 and TRBJ2-5 gives the full variable domain: GAGVSQTPSNKVTEKGKYVELRCDPISGHTALYWYRQSLGQGPEFLIYFQGTGAADDSGLPNDRFFAVRPEGSVSTLKIQRTERGDSAVYLCASSPSPDRGQKTQYFGPGTRLLVL.

This clone was recorded only once. One junction end disagrees with the germline gene, perhaps due to a read error. The genes are TRBV15 and TRBJ2-5; perhaps D is TRBD1 or TRBD2 (5 bases each). Germline V gene lookup returns CDR1 LNHNV and CDR2 YYDKDF (reference sequence). This CDR3 is built from 12 residues. CDR3 amino acids: CATSRDLGTADF. CDR3 bases: TGTGCCACCAGCAGAGATCTCGGGACGGCGGACTTC. Combining the CDR3 with reference TRBV15 and TRBJ2-5 gives the whole variable domain DAMVIQNPRYQVTQFGKPVTLSCSQTLNHNVMYWYQQKSSQAPKLLFHYYDKDFNNEADTPDNFQSRRPNTSFCFLDIRSPGLGDTAMYLCATSRDLGTADFGPGTRLLVL.

The count of this clone is one. The V call is TRBV7-2, the J call TRBJ2-1; D possibly corresponds to TRBD2 (5 bases). The CDR3 runs 14 residues. Looked up from germline, CDR1 is SGHTA and CDR2 is FQGNSA. Trimming removed 8 bases at V and 0 bases at J, with 11 bases between. The CDR3 coding sequence is TGTGCCAGCGACCCGAGGGCCTCCTACAATGAGCAGTTCTTC. Protein: CASDPRASYNEQFF. The full variable domain, with the rest looked up from reference TRBV7-2 and TRBJ2-1, is GAGVSQSPSNKVTEKGKDVELRCDPISGHTALYWYRQSLGQGLEFLIYFQGNSAPDKSGLPSDRFSAERTGGSVSTLTIQRTQQEDSAVYLCASDPRASYNEQFFGPGTRLTVL.

The CDR3: CASSPGPYGYTF. In nucleotides, the CDR3 is TGTGCCAGTTCCCCCGGGCCCTATGGCTACACCTTC. The gene calls are TRBV2 and TRBJ1-2, with unresolved D. V was cut by 9 bases and J by 4 bases, with 12 bases left in between. Germline loops: CDR1 SNHLY, CDR2 FYNNEI. The CDR3 consists of 12 residues. The full variable domain, rest sourced from reference TRBV2 and TRBJ1-2, is EPEVTQTPSHQVTQMGQEVILRCVPISNHLYFYWYRQILGQKVEFLVSFYNNEISEKSEIFDDQFSVERPDGSNFTLKIRSTKLEDSAMYFCASSPGPYGYTFGSGTRLTVV.

The chain joins TRBV18 to TRBJ1-4; the D gene is possibly TRBD1 (6 bases). The CDR3 spans 15 residues. Germline CDR1 reads KGHSH; CDR2 reads LQKENI. The V end lost 3 bases, the J end lost 2 bases, and 10 bases lay between the germline ends. DNA for the CDR3: TGTGCCAGCTCACCCTACAGGGATACTAATGAAAAACTGTTTTTT. Its protein product is CASSPYRDTNEKLFF.

The J gene is TRBJ2-7, the V gene TRBV7-8, with D unclear. Per the germline V gene, CDR1 is SGHVS and CDR2 is FQNEAQ. The V and J ends lost 2 bases and 5 bases respectively, with 4 bases between them. This CDR3 has 11 amino acids. CDR3: CASSLIDEQYF. CDR3 DNA: TGTGCCAGCAGCTTAATTGACGAGCAGTACTTC.

This rearrangement joins TRBV18 to TRBJ2-7; no definite D call. V lost 2 bases to trimming and J lost 6 bases, with 17 bases between them. The CDR3 sequence is 15 residues long. Germline values: CDR1 KGHSH, CDR2 LQKENI. The CDR3 protein is CASSPEIRRSGEQYF. CDR3 nucleotides: TGTGCCAGCTCACCAGAGATCCGGCGGTCGGGCGAGCAGTACTTC.

The chain employs TRBV6-2 or TRBV6-3 and TRBJ2-5; TRBD1 matches 10 bases. CDR1 is MNHEY, CDR2 SVGEGT, per germline. Trimming took 2 bases from V and 5 from J; bases not matched to a gene: 5. The CDR3 is 15 amino acids. The CDR3 sequence is CASSYRQGAGETQYF. The CDR3 DNA reads TGTGCCAGCAGTTACCGACAGGGGGCAGGGGAGACCCAGTACTTC.

In regard to this clone: In the same sample, other DNA sequences code for this CDR3. This chain joins TRBV19 and TRBJ1-3; D unresolved. With 1 base removed from V and 0 bases from J, the gap between germline ends came to 4 bases. The germline V gene encodes CDR1 LNHDA and CDR2 SQIVND (reference sequence). The CDR3 covers 14 residues. CDR3 nucleotides: TGTGCCAGTAGTATAGGAGGCTCTGGAAACACCATATATTTT. Amino acids: CASSIGGSGNTIYF.

The V and J genes are TRBV5-1 and TRBJ1-2, with 11 bases aligning to TRBD1. Germline CDR1 SGHRS, CDR2 YFSETQ. There are 17 residues in the CDR3. V lost 0 bases, J lost 0 bases, and 4 bases stayed unmatched. The CDR3 sequence: CASSLGTGGTSNYGYTF. CDR3 nucleotide sequence: TGCGCCAGCAGCTTGGGGACAGGGGGCACTTCTAACTATGGCTACACCTTC. Together with reference TRBV5-1 and TRBJ1-2, the CDR3 gives the full variable domain: KAGVTQTPRYLIKTRGQQVTLSCSPISGHRSVSWYQQTPGQGLQFLFEYFSETQRNKGNFPGRFSGRQFSNSRSEMNVSTLELGDSALYLCASSLGTGGTSNYGYTFGSGTRLTVV.

This clone was picked up one time. The chain recombines TRBV5-6 with TRBJ2-3; 8 nucleotides agree with TRBD2. The V and J ends lost 2 bases and 2 bases, in that order; junction bases with no gene match: 4. The germline CDR1 and CDR2 sequences are SGHDT and YYEEEE. The CDR3 contains 15 residues. In nucleotides, the CDR3 is TGTGCCAGCAGCTTCACGGGGGGGTACACAGATACGCAGTATTTT. Amino acids: CASSFTGGYTDTQYF.

V usage is TRBV12-3 or TRBV12-4 and J usage is TRBJ1-2, with D tentatively TRBD1 (6 bases). The CDR3 has 13 amino acids. The ends were cut back, 4 bases at V and 4 bases at J, with 10 bases in the middle. The CDR3 spells CASSWGASYGYTF. The CDR3 DNA is TGTGCCAGCAGTTGGGGGGCTAGCTATGGCTACACCTTC.

This clone showed up just a few times. The chain employs TRBV3-1 (or the pseudogene TRBV3-2) and TRBJ1-1; tentative D call: TRBD1 (6 bases). The CDR3 extends over 13 amino acids. V lost 6 bases and J 0 bases, leaving 8 bases between the germline ends. The germline V gene encodes CDR1 LGHDT and CDR2 YNNKEL (reference sequence). The CDR3 region is CASSTGLNTEAFF. CDR3 DNA: TGTGCCAGCAGTACAGGGTTGAACACTGAAGCTTTCTTT.

This clone has just one count. The chain uses TRBV6-2 or TRBV6-3 and TRBJ1-1, with unresolved D. CDR1 is MNHEY, CDR2 SVGEGT, per germline. Trimming removed 2 bases from V and 0 bases from J, with 7 bases in between. This CDR3 contains 14 residues. CDR3 DNA: TGTGCCAGCAGTTACGGAGGAATGAACACTGAAGCTTTCTTT. Protein product: CASSYGGMNTEAFF.